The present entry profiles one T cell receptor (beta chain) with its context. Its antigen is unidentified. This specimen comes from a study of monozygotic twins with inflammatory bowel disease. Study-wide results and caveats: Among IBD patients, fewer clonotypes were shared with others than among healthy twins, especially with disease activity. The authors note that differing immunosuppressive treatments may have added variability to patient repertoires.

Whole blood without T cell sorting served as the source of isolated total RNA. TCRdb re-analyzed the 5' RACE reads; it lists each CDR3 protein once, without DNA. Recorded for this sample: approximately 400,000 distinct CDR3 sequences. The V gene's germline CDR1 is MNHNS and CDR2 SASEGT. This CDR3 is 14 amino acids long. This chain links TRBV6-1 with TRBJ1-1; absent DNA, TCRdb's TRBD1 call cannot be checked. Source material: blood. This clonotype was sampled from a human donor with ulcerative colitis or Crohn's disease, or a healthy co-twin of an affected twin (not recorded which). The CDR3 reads CASSAMQGVTEAFF.